This is a list of T cell receptor beta chains from one sample in a study of T cells in Graves' hyperthyroidism and ophthalmopathy. In TCRdb, the multiplex PCR reads were re-called with MiXCR into one record per CDR3 protein. The table has under 450,000 distinct CDR3 sequences, 15% to 20% seen once. Sequencing was performed on blood. The receptors derive from a woman in her thirties with Graves' hyperthyroidism that later progressed to Graves' ophthalmopathy. Each CDR3 is given with its conserved first and last residue. Fields, in order: V gene, clone size, D gene, J gene, CDR3 protein, CDR3 DNA. A D gene is named only where the DNA matches it firmly. Size tells how often a clone was seen (once, few, many) or the class of an expanded clone, and some rows leave it out.

TRBV4-1	few	TRBD1	TRBJ1-3	CASSPTTGTGNTIYF	TGCGCCAGCAGCCCGACGACAGGGACTGGAAACACCATATATTTT
TRBV6-1	many	.	TRBJ2-7	CAARDNPYEQYF	TGTGCCGCCCGGGACAACCCGTACGAGCAGTACTTC
TRBV2	many	.	TRBJ2-7	CASSIDRDNSYEQYF	TGTGCCAGCAGTATAGACCGGGACAACTCCTACGAGCAGTACTTC
TRBV18	.	.	TRBJ1-4	CASSPLAGATNEKLFF	TGTGCCAGCTCACCACTGGCCGGGGCAACTAATGAAAAACTGTTTTTT
TRBV6-5	.	TRBD1	TRBJ2-7	CASSYSGTGWYEQYF	TGTGCCAGCAGTTACTCGGGGACAGGGTGGTACGAGCAGTACTTC
TRBV7-2	many	.	TRBJ2-3	CASSRGPDSTDTQYF	TGTGCCAGCAGCCGAGGACCGGACAGCACAGATACGCAGTATTTT
TRBV12-3/TRBV12-4	many	.	TRBJ2-7	CASSGLRQASYEQYF	TGTGCCAGCAGTGGCCTAAGACAGGCCTCCTACGAGCAGTACTTC
TRBV19	many	TRBD2	TRBJ2-3	CASSFTSSGGTHTQYF	TGTGCCAGTAGTTTCACGTCTAGCGGGGGGACTCATACGCAGTATTTT
TRBV6-1	.	.	TRBJ2-3	CASNGGGWGDTQYF	TGTGCCAGCAACGGAGGGGGCTGGGGAGATACGCAGTATTTT
TRBV7-2	many	.	TRBJ1-1	CASSLDRGADTEAFF	TGTGCCAGCAGCTTGGACCGGGGGGCAGACACTGAAGCTTTCTTT
TRBV13	few	.	TRBJ2-4	CASSGVLAKNIQYF	TGTGCCAGTTCGGGGGTTCTCGCCAAAAACATTCAGTACTTC
TRBV29-1	.	.	TRBJ2-7	CSVSIRDEQYF	TGCAGCGTTTCTATTCGGGACGAGCAGTACTTC
TRBV12-3/TRBV12-4	many	.	TRBJ2-2	CASSSYGYRAGELFF	TGTGCCAGCAGTTCATATGGGTATAGGGCCGGGGAGCTGTTTTTT
TRBV30	many	.	TRBJ2-7	CAWSVLSRDTKSYEQYF	TGTGCCTGGAGTGTACTCTCCCGGGACACAAAATCCTACGAGCAGTACTTC
TRBV5-1	few	.	TRBJ1-4	CASSQPRGGAKSATNEKLFF	TGCGCCAGCAGCCAACCCCGGGGGGGGGCGAAATCGGCAACTAATGAAAAACTGTTTTTT
TRBV18	many	.	TRBJ1-4	CASSPSATGEVNEKLFF	TGTGCCAGCTCACCTAGCGCGACGGGGGAGGTAAATGAAAAACTGTTTTTT
TRBV25-1	.	TRBD2	TRBJ2-5	CASSLRGRVGETQYF	TGTGCCAGCAGCTTACGCGGGAGGGTGGGAGAGACCCAGTACTTC
TRBV24-1	many	.	TRBJ2-2	CATSEAGTNTGELFF	TGTGCCACCAGTGAGGCGGGGACGAACACCGGGGAGCTGTTTTTT
TRBV28	many	TRBD2	TRBJ2-5	CASSSPGLAGPIQETQYF	TGTGCCAGCAGTTCTCCGGGACTAGCGGGGCCTATTCAAGAGACCCAGTACTTC
TRBV5-1	few	.	TRBJ2-1	CASSLGEDPNEQFF	TGCGCCAGCAGCTTGGGTGAAGATCCCAATGAGCAGTTCTTC
TRBV30	.	.	TRBJ1-1	CAWRFRGNTEAFF	TGTGCCTGGAGGTTTAGGGGGAACACTGAAGCTTTCTTT
TRBV20-1	few	.	TRBJ2-5	CSASKWGEYQETQYF	TGCAGTGCTAGCAAGTGGGGCGAGTACCAAGAGACCCAGTACTTC
TRBV4-1	.	.	TRBJ2-5	CASSRPAGDSQETQYF	TGCGCCAGCAGCCGCCCCGCTGGGGACTCACAAGAGACCCAGTACTTC
TRBV5-1	.	.	TRBJ1-2	CASGPFGMGYGYTF	TGCGCCAGCGGACCCTTCGGAATGGGGTATGGCTACACCTTC
TRBV6-1	few	.	TRBJ2-7	CATRGNSYEQYF	TGTGCCACCCGGGGTAACTCCTACGAGCAGTACTTC
TRBV19	many	TRBD2	TRBJ2-1	CASSIGLAANEQFF	TGTGCCAGTAGTATAGGACTAGCAGCCAATGAGCAGTTCTTC
TRBV12-3/TRBV12-4	many	.	TRBJ1-5	CASSLHTDYSNQPQHF	TGTGCCAGCAGTTTACATACAGACTATAGCAATCAGCCCCAGCATTTT
TRBV3-1	many	.	TRBJ1-4	CASSQSGRINEKLFF	TGTGCCAGCAGCCAATCCGGTCGGATTAATGAAAAACTGTTTTTT
TRBV7-9	few	.	TRBJ2-5	CASTRPSQETQYF	TGTGCCAGCACTCGGCCTAGCCAAGAGACCCAGTACTTC
TRBV24-1	many	.	TRBJ2-5	CATSDFVGDQETQYF	TGTGCCACCAGTGATTTTGTAGGGGACCAAGAGACCCAGTACTTC
TRBV7-9	.	.	TRBJ2-1	CASSVANSYNEQFF	TGTGCCAGCAGCGTAGCGAACTCCTACAATGAGCAGTTCTTC
TRBV2	many	.	TRBJ1-3	CASSATPNSGNTIYF	TGTGCCAGCAGTGCGACTCCGAACTCTGGAAACACCATATATTTT
TRBV28	many	.	TRBJ1-2	CASSLSGENYGYTF	TGTGCCAGCAGTTTATCTGGGGAGAACTATGGCTACACCTTC
TRBV12-3/TRBV12-4	many	.	TRBJ1-5	CASRLEGTSGPQHF	TGTGCCAGCAGGCTTGAAGGGACCTCAGGGCCCCAGCATTTT
TRBV28	many	.	TRBJ2-3	CASSLHGGSTDTQYF	TGTGCCAGCAGTTTACATGGGGGAAGCACAGATACGCAGTATTTT
TRBV20-1	.	TRBD2	TRBJ2-6	CSARDLAGSGANVLTF	TGCAGTGCTAGAGATTTAGCGGGGTCTGGGGCCAACGTCCTGACTTTC
TRBV5-1	many	TRBD1	TRBJ2-7	CASSLLEDRAYEQYF	TGCGCCAGCAGTCTACTTGAGGACAGGGCCTACGAGCAGTACTTC
TRBV7-9	.	TRBD2	TRBJ2-2	CASSLFLAGATGELFF	TGTGCCAGCAGCTTATTCCTAGCGGGAGCCACCGGGGAGCTGTTTTTT
TRBV7-9	few	TRBD1	TRBJ2-2	CASSHRGPGELFF	TGTGCCAGCAGCCACAGGGGACCCGGGGAGCTGTTTTTT
TRBV3-1	many	.	TRBJ2-7	CASSQGSRGVEQYF	TGTGCCAGCAGCCAAGGGTCGCGCGGGGTCGAGCAGTACTTC
TRBV12-3/TRBV12-4	many	.	TRBJ1-4	CASSKGTYDEKLFF	TGTGCCAGCAGCAAAGGGACATACGATGAAAAACTGTTTTTT